The 18 T cell receptor beta chains listed next were all sequenced from one sample in a study of beta chain features in type 1 diabetes (dated by TCRdb to the late 2010s). Results and caveats for the whole study, not just this receptor: In all four CD4+ subsets, TCRB CDR3 length was moderately but significantly shorter in type 1 diabetes patients.

These receptors' targets are unknown. The library was produced with the immunoSEQ multiplex PCR assay. The entire isolated RNA was reverse transcribed using the High Capacity cDNA Reverse Transcription Kit, and thus expressed TCRB transcripts were sequenced. TCRdb holds this immuneACCESS table with in-frame rearrangements only. Some clones are missing; in checked studies, unresolved V genes explain under half, and the rest has no known cause. Here the sample has nearly 350,000 clones; around 9.7% occur a single time. 1% of the sample rests with the top ten. Sequenced material: central memory CD4+ T cells from blood. The receptor source for this set is a man aged 25-40 years with type 1 diabetes.

The gene calls are TRBV19 and TRBJ2-1, with 8 bases that match TRBD1. J lost 2 bases, V lost 4 bases, and 4 bases had no gene match. The CDR3 spans 15 residues. Germline assignment: CDR1 LNHDA and CDR2 SQIVND (reference sequence). CDR3 sequence (DNA): TGTGCCAGTAGTACTAGACAGGGGACCTACAATGAGCAGTTCTTC. It yields the protein CASSTRQGTYNEQFF.

V is TRBV7-6 and J is TRBJ2-3, with no clear D. The CDR3 has 12 amino acids. The V gene's germline CDR1 is SGHVS and CDR2 FNYEAQ. V was clipped by 4 bases and J by 8 bases, with 10 bases between them. DNA for the CDR3: TGTGCCAGCAGCTCTACCACGCGTACGCAGTATTTT. The encoded protein is CASSSTTRTQYF.

This chain connects TRBV14 to TRBJ1-2, with D maybe TRBD1 (6 bases). The ends were cut back, 4 bases at V and 8 bases at J, with 20 bases in the middle. Germline CDR1 SGHDN, CDR2 FVKESK. The CDR3 loop spans 15 amino acids. The CDR3 DNA is TGTGCCAGCAGCCCCCCCTCCGGGGGGCAAGGAGGCTACACCTTC. It yields the protein CASSPPSGGQGGYTF.

About this clone itself: The same CDR3 also results from other DNA sequences found in this sample. The CDR3 DNA is TGTGCCAGCAGTCTGTCTCACACTGAAGCTTTCTTT. Residues: CASSLSHTEAFF. V and J are TRBV28 and TRBJ1-1, with D unresolved. This CDR3 is built from 12 residues. V gave up 5 bases and J gave up 3 bases, with 7 bases separating them. In germline, CDR1 is MDHEN, CDR2 SYDVKM.

The chain carries TRBV5-4 and TRBJ2-5; 7 bases map to TRBD2. In germline, CDR1 is SGHNT, CDR2 YYREEE (reference sequence). The CDR3 runs 17 residues. The V segment lost 3 bases and the J segment 2 bases; nucleotides outside the gene matches: 13. In DNA form, the CDR3 reads TGTGCCAGCAGCTCTCTAGTCTGGGCGGGAGATCAAGAGACCCAGTACTTC. The encoded protein is CASSSLVWAGDQETQYF. Variable domain in full (rest from reference TRBV5-4 and TRBJ2-5): ETGVTQSPTHLIKTRGQQVTLRCSSQSGHNTVSWYQQALGQGPQFIFQYYREEENGRGNFPPRFSGLQFPNYSSELNVNALELDDSALYLCASSSLVWAGDQETQYFGPGTRLLVL.

This clone was seen a few times. The chain combines TRBV5-6 with TRBJ2-3; D is tentatively TRBD1 or TRBD2 (5 bases each). Per germline, CDR1 SGHDT and CDR2 YYEEEE. This CDR3 has 14 residues. Trimming removed 4 bases at V and 1 base at J, with 10 bases between. CDR3 residues: CASSLGTGTDTQYF. The CDR3 nucleotides are TGTGCCAGCAGCCTCGGGACCGGCACAGATACGCAGTATTTT. Full variable domain (outside the CDR3, taken from reference TRBV5-6 and TRBJ2-3): DAGVTQSPTHLIKTRGQQVTLRCSPKSGHDTVSWYQQALGQGPQFIFQYYEEEERQRGNFPDRFSGHQFPNYSSELNVNALLLGDSALYLCASSLGTGTDTQYFGPGTRLTVL.

This clone showed up just a few times. J is TRBJ2-3 and V is TRBV4-1, with 9 bases identical to TRBD2. The CDR3 covers 19 residues. V lost 1 base and J lost 8; bases outside the gene matches: 19. Germline V gene sequence: CDR1 MGHRA, CDR2 YSYEKL. The CDR3 here is CASSQASPTLAGRQGTQYF. CDR3 in DNA: TGCGCCAGCAGCCAAGCCTCTCCGACTCTAGCGGGGAGGCAAGGTACGCAGTATTTT.

This clone was counted between two and nine times. The chain has TRBV7-2 and TRBJ2-1; TRBD2 aligns across 7 bases. CDR1 SGHTA and CDR2 FQGNSA come from the germline V gene. The CDR3 spans 14 residues. V lost 2 bases, J lost 5 bases, and 3 bases stayed unmatched. The CDR3 nucleotides are TGTGCCAGCAGCTTACGGGGGGACGACAATGAGCAGTTCTTC. Residues: CASSLRGDDNEQFF.

This clone was counted between two and nine times. This chain links TRBV4-3 with TRBJ2-3; maybe TRBD2 (5 bases). The CDR3 sequence is 14 residues long. V was cut by 5 bases and J by 4 bases, with 13 bases left in between. Per germline, CDR1 LGHNA and CDR2 YSLEER. CDR3 in amino acids: CASSERADADTQYF. Here the CDR3 DNA reads TGCGCCAGCAGCGAACGAGCGGATGCAGATACGCAGTATTTT.

This clone was observed a few times. This sample also contains other DNA sequences that code for the same CDR3. The CDR3 sequence is CASSVGGANVLTF. The DNA of the CDR3 is TGTGCCAGTAGTGTCGGGGGGGCCAACGTCCTGACTTTC. The V call is TRBV19, the J call TRBJ2-6; D is uncertain. Deletions cut 5 bases from V and 4 bases from J, with 6 bases between. The germline gives CDR1 LNHDA, CDR2 SQIVND (reference sequence). The CDR3 spans 13 residues.

The chain links TRBV6-6 to TRBJ2-7; D ambiguous. The germline CDR1 and CDR2 sequences are MNHNY and SVGAGI (reference sequence). V was cut by 5 bases and J by 4 bases, with 9 bases left in between. This CDR3 is built from 12 residues. In nucleotides, the CDR3 is TGTGCCAGCAGTGCAGGCTATTACGAGCAGTACTTC. This codes for CASSAGYYEQYF.

On this clone: Other DNA sequences in the same sample also yield this CDR3. The genes are TRBV4-3 and TRBJ2-5; perhaps TRBD1 as D (5 bases). Germline V gene data show CDR1 as LGHNA and CDR2 as YSLEER. V was pared by 0 bases and J by 5 bases, with 13 bases between. This CDR3 spans 15 amino acids. The CDR3 sequence: CASSQDPGLGETQYF. CDR3 nucleotides: TGCGCCAGCAGCCAAGATCCAGGGTTAGGGGAGACCCAGTACTTC.

This clone was detected only a few times. The chain has TRBV7-2 and TRBJ1-2; tentatively, D is TRBD1 (5 bases). Germline V gene data show CDR1 as SGHTA and CDR2 as FQGNSA. The CDR3 covers 14 residues. V was clipped by 2 bases and J by 2 bases, with 9 bases between them. CDR3 amino acids: CASSLRDFNYGYTF. The DNA of the CDR3 is TGTGCCAGCAGCTTAAGGGACTTCAACTATGGCTACACCTTC.

This clone was seen more than once but under ten times. This rearrangement joins TRBV30 to TRBJ1-5, with TRBD1 matching 7 bases. V dropped 1 base and J dropped 3; count of bases not matched to a gene: 6. This CDR3 region has 15 residues. Germline V lookup: CDR1 GTSNPN, CDR2 SVGIG (reference sequence). CDR3 bases: TGTGCCTGGAGTGACAGGGGCCTGTACAATCAGCCCCAGCATTTT. This encodes CAWSDRGLYNQPQHF.

This clone appeared a few times. The same CDR3 can be traced to other DNA sequences in this sample. V and J are TRBV6-1 and TRBJ2-1; D is undetermined. The CDR3 totals 11 residues. The V gene's germline CDR1 is MNHNS and CDR2 SASEGT. The V and J ends lost 7 bases and 0 bases respectively, with 1 base between them. CDR3 coding DNA: TGTGCCAGCACCTCCTACAATGAGCAGTTCTTC. Its translation: CASTSYNEQFF.

This clone was counted only a few times. The chain couples TRBV5-4 to TRBJ2-5; TRBD1 might be the D (5 bases). Trimming took 4 bases from V and 4 from J, leaving 17 bases between them. This CDR3 is built from 15 residues. CDR1 is SGHNT and CDR2 is YYREEE in the germline V gene (reference sequence). Here the CDR3 reads CASSPSGERGETQYF. Here the CDR3 DNA reads TGTGCCAGCAGCCCGTCTGGGGAAAGGGGAGAGACCCAGTACTTC. Full variable domain (outside the CDR3, taken from reference TRBV5-4 and TRBJ2-5): ETGVTQSPTHLIKTRGQQVTLRCSSQSGHNTVSWYQQALGQGPQFIFQYYREEENGRGNFPPRFSGLQFPNYSSELNVNALELDDSALYLCASSPSGERGETQYFGPGTRLLVL.

This clone was observed at least ten times. The rearrangement links TRBV4-1 to TRBJ1-6; no clear D. V was clipped by 0 bases and J by 5 bases, with 11 bases between them. The CDR3 consists of 16 residues. Germline V gives CDR1 MGHRA, CDR2 YSYEKL. Here the CDR3 DNA reads TGCGCCAGCAGCCAAGATTTTAAGTTAAATAATTCACCCCTCCACTTT. The encoded protein is CASSQDFKLNNSPLHF.

In its sample, this clone was seen a few times. The chain uses TRBV7-2 and TRBJ1-1, with 7 bases identical to TRBD1. This CDR3 region has 18 residues. Per the germline V gene, CDR1 is SGHTA and CDR2 is FQGNSA. J was trimmed by 4 bases and V by 5 bases; bases with no gene match: 19. This chain's CDR3 is CASSQLPQGVGASTEAFF. DNA for the CDR3: TGTGCCAGCAGCCAACTTCCCCAGGGGGTCGGTGCCTCCACTGAAGCTTTCTTT.